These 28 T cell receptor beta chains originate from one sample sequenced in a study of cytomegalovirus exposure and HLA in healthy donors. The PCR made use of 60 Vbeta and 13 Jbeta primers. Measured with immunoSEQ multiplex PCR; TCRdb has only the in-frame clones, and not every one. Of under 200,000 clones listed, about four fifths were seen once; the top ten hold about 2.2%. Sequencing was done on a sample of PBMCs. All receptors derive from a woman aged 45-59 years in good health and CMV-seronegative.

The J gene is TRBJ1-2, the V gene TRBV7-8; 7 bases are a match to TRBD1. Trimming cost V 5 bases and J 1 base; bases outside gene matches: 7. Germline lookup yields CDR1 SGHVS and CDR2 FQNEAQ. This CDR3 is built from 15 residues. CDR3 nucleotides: TGTGCCAGCAGCCCCCGGGACAGCTTTAACTATGGCTACACCTTC. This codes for CASSPRDSFNYGYTF. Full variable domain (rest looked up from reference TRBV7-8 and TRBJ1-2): GAGVSQSPRYKVAKRGQDVALRCDPISGHVSLFWYQQALGQGPEFLTYFQNEAQLDKSGLPSDRFFAERPEGSVSTLKIQRTQQEDSAVYLCASSPRDSFNYGYTFGSGTRLTVV.

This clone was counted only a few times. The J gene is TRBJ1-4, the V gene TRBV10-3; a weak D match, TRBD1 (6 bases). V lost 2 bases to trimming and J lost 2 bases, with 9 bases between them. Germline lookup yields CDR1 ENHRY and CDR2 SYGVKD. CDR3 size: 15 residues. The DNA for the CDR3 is TGTGCCATCAGTGAGACAGGGAAGACTAATGAAAAACTGTTTTTT. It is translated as CAISETGKTNEKLFF.

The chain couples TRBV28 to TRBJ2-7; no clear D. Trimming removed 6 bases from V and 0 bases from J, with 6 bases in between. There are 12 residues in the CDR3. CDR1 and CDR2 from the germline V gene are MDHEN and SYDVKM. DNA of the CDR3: TGTGCCAGCAGGCGGAACTCCTACGAGCAGTACTTC. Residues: CASRRNSYEQYF.

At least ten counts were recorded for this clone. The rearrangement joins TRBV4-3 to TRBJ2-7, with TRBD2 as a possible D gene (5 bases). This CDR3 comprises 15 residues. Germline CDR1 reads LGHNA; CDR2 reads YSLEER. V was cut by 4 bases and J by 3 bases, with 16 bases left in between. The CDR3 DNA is TGCGCCAGCAGCCTAGGCCTCGAGGGCTACTACGAGCAGTACTTC. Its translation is CASSLGLEGYYEQYF.

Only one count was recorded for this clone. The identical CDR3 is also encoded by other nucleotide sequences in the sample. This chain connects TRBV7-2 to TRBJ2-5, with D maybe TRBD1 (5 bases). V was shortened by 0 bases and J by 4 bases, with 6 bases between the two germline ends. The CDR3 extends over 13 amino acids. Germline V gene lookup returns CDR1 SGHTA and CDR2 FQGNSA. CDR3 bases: TGTGCCAGCAGCTTAGCCAGGGTAGAGACCCAGTACTTC. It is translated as CASSLARVETQYF. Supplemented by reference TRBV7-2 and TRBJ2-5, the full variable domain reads GAGVSQSPSNKVTEKGKDVELRCDPISGHTALYWYRQSLGQGLEFLIYFQGNSAPDKSGLPSDRFSAERTGGSVSTLTIQRTQQEDSAVYLCASSLARVETQYFGPGTRLLVL.

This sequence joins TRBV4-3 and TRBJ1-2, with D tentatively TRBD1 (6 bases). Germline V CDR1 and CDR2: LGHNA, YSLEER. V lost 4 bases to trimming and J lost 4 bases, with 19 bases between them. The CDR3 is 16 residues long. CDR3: CASSPSPGQIAYGYTF. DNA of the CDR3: TGCGCCAGCAGCCCCTCTCCTGGACAGATAGCCTATGGCTACACCTTC.

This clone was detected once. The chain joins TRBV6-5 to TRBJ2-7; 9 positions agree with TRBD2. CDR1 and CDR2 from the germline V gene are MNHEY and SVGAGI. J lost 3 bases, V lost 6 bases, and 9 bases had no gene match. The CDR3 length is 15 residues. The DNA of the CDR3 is TGTGCCAGCAGGGCAGGTAGCGGGAGTGGCTACGAGCAGTACTTC. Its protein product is CASRAGSGSGYEQYF.

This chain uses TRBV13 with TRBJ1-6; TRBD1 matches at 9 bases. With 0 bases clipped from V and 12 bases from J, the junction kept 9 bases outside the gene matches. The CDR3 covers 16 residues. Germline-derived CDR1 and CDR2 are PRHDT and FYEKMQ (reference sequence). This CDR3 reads CASSLGLVGQGVPLHF. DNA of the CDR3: TGTGCCAGCAGCTTAGGTCTGGTGGGACAGGGTGTACCCCTCCACTTT.

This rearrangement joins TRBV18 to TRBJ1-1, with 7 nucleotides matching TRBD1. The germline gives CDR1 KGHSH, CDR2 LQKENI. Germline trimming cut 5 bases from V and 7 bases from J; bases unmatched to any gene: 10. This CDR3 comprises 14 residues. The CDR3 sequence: CASSDQDRRSEAFF. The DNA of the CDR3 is TGTGCCAGCTCAGATCAGGACAGGAGGAGTGAAGCTTTCTTT. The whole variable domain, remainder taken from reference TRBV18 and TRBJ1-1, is NAGVMQNPRHLVRRRGQEARLRCSPMKGHSHVYWYRQLPEEGLKFMVYLQKENIIDESGMPKERFSAEFPKEGPSILRIQQVVRGDSAAYFCASSDQDRRSEAFFGQGTRLTVV.

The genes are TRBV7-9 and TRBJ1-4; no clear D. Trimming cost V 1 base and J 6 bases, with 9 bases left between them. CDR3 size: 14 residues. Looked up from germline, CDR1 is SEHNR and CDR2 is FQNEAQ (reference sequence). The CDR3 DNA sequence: TGTGCCAGCAGCTTAGGTACTACGGATGAAAAACTGTTTTTT. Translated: CASSLGTTDEKLFF.

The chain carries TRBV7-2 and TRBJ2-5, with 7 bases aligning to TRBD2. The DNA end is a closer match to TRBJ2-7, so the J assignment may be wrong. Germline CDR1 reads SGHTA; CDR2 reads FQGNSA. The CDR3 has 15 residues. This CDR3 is CASSLGGKREYEQYF. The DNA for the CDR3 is TGTGCCAGCAGCTTAGGGGGTAAGCGGGAATACGAGCAGTACTTC.

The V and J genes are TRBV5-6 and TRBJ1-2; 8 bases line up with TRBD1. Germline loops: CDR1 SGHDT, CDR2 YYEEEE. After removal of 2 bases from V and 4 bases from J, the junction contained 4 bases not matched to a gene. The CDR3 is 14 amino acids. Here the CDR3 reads CASSFGTGGYGYTF. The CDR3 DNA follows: TGTGCCAGCAGCTTTGGAACAGGGGGCTATGGCTACACCTTC. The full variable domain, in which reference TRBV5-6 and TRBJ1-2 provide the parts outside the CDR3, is DAGVTQSPTHLIKTRGQQVTLRCSPKSGHDTVSWYQQALGQGPQFIFQYYEEEERQRGNFPDRFSGHQFPNYSSELNVNALLLGDSALYLCASSFGTGGYGYTFGSGTRLTVV.

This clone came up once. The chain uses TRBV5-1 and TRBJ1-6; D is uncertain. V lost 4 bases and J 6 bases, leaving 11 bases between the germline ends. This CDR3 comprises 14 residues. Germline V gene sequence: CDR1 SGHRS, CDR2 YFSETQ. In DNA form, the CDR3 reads TGCGCCAGCAGCCCAGACATCCCTAATTCACCCCTCCACTTT. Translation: CASSPDIPNSPLHF.

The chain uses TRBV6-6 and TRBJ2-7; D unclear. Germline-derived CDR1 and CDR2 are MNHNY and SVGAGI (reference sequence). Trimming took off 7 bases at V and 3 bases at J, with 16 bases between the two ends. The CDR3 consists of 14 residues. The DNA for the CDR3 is TGTGCCAGCACCTCCGAATTAGTTGACTACGAGCAGTACTTC. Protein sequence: CASTSELVDYEQYF.

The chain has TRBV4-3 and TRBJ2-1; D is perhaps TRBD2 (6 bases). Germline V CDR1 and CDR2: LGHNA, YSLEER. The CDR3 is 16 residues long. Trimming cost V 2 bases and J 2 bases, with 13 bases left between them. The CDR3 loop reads CASSQSLAEPYNEQFF. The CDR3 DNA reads TGCGCCAGCAGCCAATCCTTAGCGGAACCCTACAATGAGCAGTTCTTC.

The CDR3: CASSLYGTGGWNTEAFF. The CDR3, as DNA: TGTGCCAGCAGTTTATACGGGACAGGGGGATGGAACACTGAAGCTTTCTTT. The chain is built from TRBV28 and TRBJ1-1, with 11 bases that match TRBD1. Trimming removed 1 base from V and 1 base from J; junction bases left unmatched: 5. The V gene's germline CDR1 is MDHEN and CDR2 SYDVKM. The CDR3 spans 17 residues. The full variable domain, its missing parts supplied by reference TRBV28 and TRBJ1-1, is DVKVTQSSRYLVKRTGEKVFLECVQDMDHENMFWYRQDPGLGLRLIYFSYDVKMKEKGDIPEGYSVSREKKERFSLILESASTNQTSMYLCASSLYGTGGWNTEAFFGQGTRLTVV.

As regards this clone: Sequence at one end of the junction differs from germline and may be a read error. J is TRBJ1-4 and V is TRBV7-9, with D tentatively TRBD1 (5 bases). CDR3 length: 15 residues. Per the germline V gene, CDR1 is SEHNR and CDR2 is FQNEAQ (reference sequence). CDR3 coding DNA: TGTTCCAGCAGCTACTGGGCAGGGTCTAATGAAAAACTGTTTTTT. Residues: CSSSYWAGSNEKLFF. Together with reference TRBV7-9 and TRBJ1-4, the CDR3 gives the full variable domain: DTGVSQNPRHKITKRGQNVTFRCDPISEHNRLYWYRQTLGQGPEFLTYFQNEAQLEKSRLLSDRFSAERPKGSFSTLEIQRTEQGDSAMYLCSSSYWAGSNEKLFFGSGTQLSVL.

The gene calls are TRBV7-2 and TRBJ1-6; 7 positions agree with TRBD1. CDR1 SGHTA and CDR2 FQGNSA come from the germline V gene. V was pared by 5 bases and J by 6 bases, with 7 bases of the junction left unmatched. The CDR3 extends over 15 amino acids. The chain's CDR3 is CASSPQTGSNSPLHF. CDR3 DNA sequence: TGTGCCAGCAGCCCCCAGACAGGGTCTAATTCACCCCTCCACTTT.

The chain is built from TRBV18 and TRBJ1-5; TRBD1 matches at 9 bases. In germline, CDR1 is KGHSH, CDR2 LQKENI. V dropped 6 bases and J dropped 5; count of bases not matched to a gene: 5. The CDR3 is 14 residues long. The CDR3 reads CASSLGQGDQPQHF. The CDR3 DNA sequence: TGTGCCAGCTCCTTGGGACAGGGAGATCAGCCCCAGCATTTT. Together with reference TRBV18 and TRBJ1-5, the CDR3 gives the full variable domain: NAGVMQNPRHLVRRRGQEARLRCSPMKGHSHVYWYRQLPEEGLKFMVYLQKENIIDESGMPKERFSAEFPKEGPSILRIQQVVRGDSAAYFCASSLGQGDQPQHFGDGTRLSIL.

In nucleotides, the CDR3 is TGTGCCAGCAGTTTACAGGGGGCCCGGATGAACACTGAAGCTTTCTTT. Its translation: CASSLQGARMNTEAFF. V gene TRBV28 combines with J gene TRBJ1-1; 8 bases align to TRBD1. Germline V gives CDR1 MDHEN, CDR2 SYDVKM. Trimming removed 2 bases from V and 0 bases from J; junction bases left unmatched: 5. This CDR3 has 16 amino acids.

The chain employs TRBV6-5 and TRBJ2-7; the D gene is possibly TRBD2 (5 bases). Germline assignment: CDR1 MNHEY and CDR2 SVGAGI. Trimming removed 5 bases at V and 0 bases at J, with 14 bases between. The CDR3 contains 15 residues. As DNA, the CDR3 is TGTGCCAGCAGTAACGGGGTCCTAAGCTCCTACGAGCAGTACTTC. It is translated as CASSNGVLSSYEQYF.

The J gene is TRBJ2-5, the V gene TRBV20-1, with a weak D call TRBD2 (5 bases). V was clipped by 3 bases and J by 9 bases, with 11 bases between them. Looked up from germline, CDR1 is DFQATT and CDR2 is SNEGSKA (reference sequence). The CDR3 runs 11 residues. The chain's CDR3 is CSASPTRAQYF. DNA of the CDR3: TGCAGTGCTAGCCCCACGAGGGCCCAGTACTTC.

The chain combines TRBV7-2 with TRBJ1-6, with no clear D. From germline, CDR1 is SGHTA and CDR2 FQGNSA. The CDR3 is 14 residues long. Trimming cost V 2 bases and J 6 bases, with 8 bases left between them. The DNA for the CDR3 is TGTGCCAGCAGCTTACACGGGAGTAATTCACCCCTCCACTTT. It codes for CASSLHGSNSPLHF.

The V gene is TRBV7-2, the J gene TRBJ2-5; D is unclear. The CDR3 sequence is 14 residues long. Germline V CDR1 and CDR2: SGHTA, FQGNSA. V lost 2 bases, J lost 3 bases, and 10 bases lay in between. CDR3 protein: CASSLTSLKETQYF. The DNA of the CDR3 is TGTGCCAGCAGCTTAACCTCACTCAAAGAGACCCAGTACTTC.

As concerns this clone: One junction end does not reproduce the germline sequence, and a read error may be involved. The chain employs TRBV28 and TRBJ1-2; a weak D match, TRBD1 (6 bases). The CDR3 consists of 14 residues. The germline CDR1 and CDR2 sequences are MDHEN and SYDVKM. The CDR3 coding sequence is TGTGCCGGCAGCCAAGGACAGCGGAACTATGGCTACACCTTC. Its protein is CAGSQGQRNYGYTF.

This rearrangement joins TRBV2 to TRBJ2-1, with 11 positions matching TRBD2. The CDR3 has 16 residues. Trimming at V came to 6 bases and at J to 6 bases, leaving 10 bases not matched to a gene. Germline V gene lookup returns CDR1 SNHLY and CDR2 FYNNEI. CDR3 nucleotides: TGTGCCAGCAGGGGGGGAGGGACTAGCGGATGCAATGAGCAGTTCTTC. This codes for CASRGGGTSGCNEQFF.

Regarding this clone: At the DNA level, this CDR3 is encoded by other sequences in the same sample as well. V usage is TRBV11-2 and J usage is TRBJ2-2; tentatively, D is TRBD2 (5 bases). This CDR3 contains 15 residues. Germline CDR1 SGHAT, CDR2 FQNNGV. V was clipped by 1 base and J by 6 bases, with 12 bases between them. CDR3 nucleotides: TGTGCCAGCAGCTTAGTCGTAAGCGGAGCCGGGGAGCTGTTTTTT. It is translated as CASSLVVSGAGELFF.

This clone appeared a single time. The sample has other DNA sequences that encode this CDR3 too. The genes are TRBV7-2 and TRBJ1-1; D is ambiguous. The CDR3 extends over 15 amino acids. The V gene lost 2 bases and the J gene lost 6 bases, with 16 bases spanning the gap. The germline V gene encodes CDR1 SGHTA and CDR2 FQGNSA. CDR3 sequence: CASSLFPDISSEAFF. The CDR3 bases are TGTGCCAGCAGCTTATTCCCCGACATTTCCTCTGAAGCTTTCTTT.